The clone carrying this TCR beta chain was observed a few times. The antigen is not known. The data originate from a study of T cells after yellow fever vaccination. At the level of the study: Fractions of limited cellularity were prepared by means of SMART-Seq v4 Ultra Low Input.

MiXCR, run by TCRdb on the 5' RACE reads, gives a single entry per CDR3 protein. Seen here are fewer than 500,000 distinct CDR3 sequences, 18% observed once, and the top ten hold 18%. Findings and limits, study-wide: After the booster, about 95% of CD4 and approximately 87% of CD8 primary-response clones were re-detected. The appearance of a small share of clonotypes in both CD4 and CD8 compartments was observed. By day 5 rather than day 15, the secondary response had peaked, though it was weaker.

The germline CDR1 and CDR2 sequences are SGHNT and YYREEE (reference sequence). There are 15 residues in the CDR3. The V gene lost 4 bases and the J gene lost 5 bases, with 16 bases spanning the gap. The rearrangement links TRBV5-4 to TRBJ2-4; D is possibly TRBD1 or TRBD2 (7 bases each). The sample was PBMCs, taken before the yellow fever booster vaccination. This clonotype was obtained from a man in his late teens or twenties who received the YFV17D yellow fever vaccine. CDR3 nucleotide sequence: TGTGCCAGCAGCCAGGGGGGGGCAGGAGAAAACATTCAGTACTTC. Its translation is CASSQGGAGENIQYF.